The clone carrying this T cell receptor beta chain was seen only a few times. This sample stems from a study of T cells of healthy individuals. MiXCR, applied by TCRdb to the 5' RACE reads, yields one record per CDR3 protein. The data contain about 41,000 distinct CDR3 sequences, around 4.5% of them singletons. Germline loops: CDR1 SEHNR, CDR2 FQNEAQ (reference sequence). The CDR3 totals 12 residues. With V trimmed by 8 bases and J by 6 bases, 4 bases remained unmatched. V is TRBV7-9 and J is TRBJ2-1; TRBD2 matches at 7 bases. This receptor was taken from a human donor in good health. CDR3 sequence (DNA): TGTGCCAGCGGGGGGAGGGCCAATGAGCAGTTCTTC. It specifies CASGGRANEQFF.